This T cell receptor beta chain was documented in a study of liver allograft versus peripheral blood T cells. Study as a whole: Transplanted livers and recipients' peripheral blood had their T cell receptor repertoires compared.

Germline V gene lookup returns CDR1 SEHNR and CDR2 FQNEAQ (reference sequence). The CDR3 totals 12 residues. V was pared by 5 bases and J by 4 bases, with 9 bases between. TCRdb processed the reads anew with MiXCR; each CDR3 protein has one entry. Here the sample spans nearly 3,000 distinct CDR3 sequences, more than 15% being singletons. Study findings and constraints: Liver allograft repertoires of T cell receptors reportedly diverged from peripheral blood repertoires.

Of note for this clonotype: Its antigen is undetermined.

V gene TRBV7-9 combines with J gene TRBJ2-7, with no clear D. This TCR was sampled from a human patient who had a liver transplant. Some of these T cells may belong to the graft donor. CDR3 in DNA: TGTGCCAGCAGCCCAGAACAGTACGAGCAGTACTTC. Translated, it gives CASSPEQYEQYF.